This T cell receptor beta chain is from a study of radiotherapy plus CTLA-4 blockade in lung cancer (dated by TCRdb to between 2017 and 2018). Turning to the overall study: Objective responses occurred in about 19% of enrolled patients, and just over 30% achieved disease control. Points the paper makes about the study in general: After treatment with radiotherapy and ipilimumab, TCR clones that originated in tumors expanded in peripheral blood. The strongest predictors of response were reported to be early dynamic shifts in blood T cell clones along with a rise in serum interferon-beta following radiation.

In this study, focal radiation therapy paired with CTLA-4 blockade (ipilimumab) was tested in patients who had chemo-refractory metastatic non-small-cell lung cancer. CDR1 and CDR2 are read off the germline V gene (reference sequence) as LNHDA and SQIVND. V was cut back by 1 base and J by 0 bases, leaving a gap of 10 bases between them. The CDR3 contains 15 residues, cysteine and phenylalanine counted. The only DNA kept is the CDR3, 45 bases in frame from the first base. To prepare the library, the immunoSEQ multiplex PCR assay was applied. Not all clones reach the TCRdb copy of this immuneACCESS table, which keeps in-frame sequences only. Checked studies attribute under half of the gap to unresolved V genes and leave the rest unexplained. Recorded for this sample are 80,000 to 100,000 clones; 82% of them occurred a single time. The ten biggest clones cover approximately 3.4% of the sample. As for this clone: Its antigen is currently not known. No qualities accompany the bases; no much larger clone lies one base away.

The sample consisted of peripheral blood, taken from a patient treated with radiotherapy plus ipilimumab. Here the chain combines TRBV19 and TRBJ2-7; TRBD1 is possibly the D segment (5 matching bases). The sequence derives from a human donor with non-small cell lung cancer who had a partial response to radiotherapy plus ipilimumab. This receptor carries the CDR3 CASSIVQGASYEQYF. The nucleotides are TGTGCCAGTAGTATAGTCCAAGGGGCCTCCTACGAGCAGTACTTC.